This T cell receptor (beta chain) came from a study of cytomegalovirus exposure and HLA in healthy donors. Study as a whole: In a later analysis, the roughly 120 validation repertoires were reported to have used the same platform as the roughly 600 first-cohort repertoires.

About this clone: No antigen is known for it.

V was clipped by 4 bases and J by 6 bases, with 12 bases between them. This CDR3 spans 13 amino acids. Germline V CDR1 and CDR2: KGHSH, LQKENI. Study observations and caveats: Among the CMV-associated chains, three were confirmed in vitro as specific for CMV antigens. A subsequent analysis found that TCR clusters from the first cohort also tended to co-occur in the 120 validation repertoires, with around 94% of cluster scores above 0. Reportedly, diagnosis of cytomegalovirus status by the classifier showed high specificity and sensitivity.

Profiling relied on immunoSEQ multiplex PCR, and the TCRdb table lists in-frame clones only, not all of them. The sample includes 150,000 to 200,000 clones, 85% seen only once; the top ten take about 2.3%. J is TRBJ1-1 and V is TRBV18; D gene ambiguous. This TCR was sampled from a man younger than 45 in good health and CMV-seropositive. Sequencing used PBMCs. The CDR3 loop is CASSRVTGAEAFF. CDR3 nucleotides: TGTGCCAGCTCACGGGTAACGGGAGCTGAAGCTTTCTTT.